This passage covers 29 T cell receptor beta chains from one sample sequenced in a study of OX40 agonist ivuxolimab in advanced cancers. The assay was immunoSEQ multiplex PCR, and TCRdb's table has in-frame clones only and misses some. The sample shows about 76,000 clones, roughly 87% of them seen only once. The sequencing here drew on CD4+ or CD8+ T cells sorted from blood, taken in a trial of the OX40 agonist ivuxolimab. Receptors were obtained from an adult with an advanced solid tumor such as melanoma, head and neck, liver or kidney cancer.

The chain recombines TRBV7-2 with TRBJ2-1, with TRBD2 as a possible D gene (6 bases). V lost 2 bases and J lost 4, with 12 bases in between. The V gene's germline CDR1 is SGHTA and CDR2 FQGNSA. The CDR3 sequence is 15 residues long. The CDR3 protein is CASSLLGDLYNEQFF. The CDR3 nucleotides are TGTGCCAGCAGCTTATTAGGGGACTTATACAATGAGCAGTTCTTC.

The J gene is TRBJ2-7, the V gene TRBV14; D call uncertain. The germline V gene encodes CDR1 SGHDN and CDR2 FVKESK. Trimming shortened V by 1 base and J by 6 bases, and 13 bases separated the two germline ends. The CDR3 runs 14 residues. In DNA, the CDR3 is TGTGCCAGCAGCCAAGCCGGGTTCAAAGGCGAGCAGTACTTC. It yields the protein CASSQAGFKGEQYF.

The chain employs TRBV7-3 and TRBJ1-1, with D tentatively TRBD1 (6 bases). The CDR3 runs to 15 residues. V was shortened by 5 bases and J by 3 bases, with 16 bases between the two germline ends. In germline, CDR1 is SGHTA, CDR2 FQGTGA. CDR3 DNA: TGTGCCAGCAGCCCCGACCCAGGGGCCTACACTGAAGCTTTCTTT. Protein sequence: CASSPDPGAYTEAFF.

The chain employs TRBV11-1 and TRBJ2-7; no reliable D call. Trimming took 3 bases from V and 4 from J, leaving 13 bases between them. Germline V gene data show CDR1 as SGHAT and CDR2 as FQDESV (reference sequence). This CDR3 comprises 14 residues. This CDR3 reads CASSFSTGFYEQYF. CDR3 bases: TGTGCCAGCAGCTTTTCGACTGGATTTTACGAGCAGTACTTC.

The rearrangement joins TRBV12-5 to TRBJ2-3; no firm D call. The CDR3 covers 12 residues. The V and J ends lost 0 bases and 3 bases respectively, with 1 base between them. The V gene's germline CDR1 is LGHNT and CDR2 FRNRAP. This chain's CDR3 is CASGLVTDTQYF. The DNA for the CDR3 is TGTGCTAGTGGTTTGGTAACAGATACGCAGTATTTT.

This chain joins TRBV27 and TRBJ2-7, with 10 bases fitting TRBD1. V was pared by 0 bases and J by 2 bases, with 16 bases of the junction left unmatched. The germline V gene encodes CDR1 MNHEY and CDR2 SMNVEV (reference sequence). The CDR3 is 20 amino acids. This CDR3 reads CASSLSFSGQGPISPYEQYF. CDR3 nucleotides: TGTGCCAGCAGTTTATCTTTCTCGGGACAGGGGCCTATTTCACCCTACGAGCAGTACTTC.

V gene TRBV7-3 combines with J gene TRBJ2-5; the match to TRBD1 covers 9 bases. The CDR3 contains 14 residues. Per germline, CDR1 SGHTA and CDR2 FQGTGA. J was trimmed by 4 bases and V by 4 bases; bases with no gene match: 4. The CDR3 coding sequence is TGTGCCAGCAGCTCCTCGGGACAGGGAGAGACCCAGTACTTC. This gives the protein CASSSSGQGETQYF.

The J gene is TRBJ2-5, the V gene TRBV19, with D perhaps matching TRBD1 (6 bases). V dropped 4 bases and J dropped 5 bases, with 20 bases sitting between them. Germline-derived CDR1 and CDR2 are LNHDA and SQIVND (reference sequence). This CDR3 has 16 amino acids. CDR3 coding DNA: TGTGCCAGTAGTAAGGCCGGGACACGGTTCGGGGAGACCCAGTACTTC. Its protein is CASSKAGTRFGETQYF.

The chain couples TRBV19 to TRBJ1-6; maybe TRBD1 (5 bases). V gave up 5 bases and J gave up 10 bases, with 15 bases separating them. CDR1 is LNHDA, CDR2 SQIVND, per germline (reference sequence). The length of the CDR3 is 14 residues. The CDR3 sequence is CASSLQVFESPLHF. CDR3 nucleotide sequence: TGTGCCAGTAGTTTACAGGTCTTTGAGTCACCCCTCCACTTT.

This clone was counted a single time. CDR3 nucleotide sequence: TGTGCCACCCGGGTGGGCGGGGGGCCCAATGAGCAGTTCTTC. It translates to CATRVGGGPNEQFF. The V gene is TRBV6-5, the J gene TRBJ2-1, with 8 bases fitting TRBD2. This CDR3 comprises 14 residues. The junction had 11 bases not matched to a gene; V was cut back by 10 bases and J by 6 bases. Germline assignment: CDR1 MNHEY and CDR2 SVGAGI.

The V gene is TRBV9, the J gene TRBJ1-4; 10 bases agree with TRBD1. The CDR3 runs 14 residues. Unmatched junction bases numbered 2, after V lost 2 bases and J lost 7 bases. CDR1 is SGDLS and CDR2 is YYNGEE in the germline V gene. Written as DNA, the CDR3 is TGTGCCAGCAGCGTGACAGGGGGCGGTGAAAAACTGTTTTTT. It codes for CASSVTGGGEKLFF.

This chain joins TRBV6-5 and TRBJ2-6, with a possible D match to TRBD2 (5 bases). CDR3 length equals 13 residues. Germline loops: CDR1 MNHEY, CDR2 SVGAGI. V shed 6 bases and J shed 4 bases, with 7 bases lying between them. CDR3 DNA: TGTGCCAGCAGCCGGGGAGGGGCCAACGTCCTGACTTTC. Translating it yields CASSRGGANVLTF.

V and J are TRBV7-3 and TRBJ1-1, with 8 positions matching TRBD1. The V and J ends lost 2 bases and 2 bases, in that order; junction bases with no gene match: 4. Germline CDR1 and CDR2: SGHTA and FQGTGA. The CDR3 runs 15 residues. The CDR3 nucleotides read TGTGCCAGCAGCTTACTAGGACAGGGTAACACTGAAGCTTTCTTT. Translated: CASSLLGQGNTEAFF.

CDR3 bases: TGCGCCAGCAGCTTGGGAAGGGAAGGTCAGCCCCAGCATTTT. This translates into CASSLGREGQPQHF. This chain joins TRBV5-1 and TRBJ1-5, with no clear D. The germline V gene has CDR1 SGHRS and CDR2 YFSETQ. Trimming took off 0 bases at V and 6 bases at J, with 10 bases between the two ends. There are 14 residues in the CDR3.

The chain joins TRBV10-3 to TRBJ2-1, with 7 bases fitting TRBD1. Unmatched junction bases numbered 11, after V lost 4 bases and J lost 8 bases. Germline V gene data show CDR1 as ENHRY and CDR2 as SYGVKD. This CDR3 contains 15 residues. Written as DNA, the CDR3 is TGTGCCATCAGTGGGCTCGGACAGGCTTCTTATGAGCAGTTCTTC. Protein sequence: CAISGLGQASYEQFF.

This clone is labeled medium-sized. The rearrangement links TRBV19 to TRBJ2-3; possibly TRBD2 for D (6 bases). V dropped 4 bases and J dropped 4 bases, with 9 bases sitting between them. Germline assignment: CDR1 LNHDA and CDR2 SQIVND (reference sequence). This CDR3 region has 13 residues. Here the CDR3 reads CASSKRRADTQYF. For the CDR3, the DNA is TGTGCCAGTAGTAAGAGGAGGGCAGATACGCAGTATTTT. The full variable domain, completed using reference TRBV19 and TRBJ2-3, is DGGITQSPKYLFRKEGQNVTLSCEQNLNHDAMYWYRQDPGQGLRLIYYSQIVNDFQKGDIAEGYSVSREKKESFPLTVTSAQKNPTAFYLCASSKRRADTQYFGPGTRLTVL.

V gene TRBV6-5 combines with J gene TRBJ1-2, with D perhaps matching TRBD1 (6 bases). The CDR3 contains 14 residues. Germline V CDR1 and CDR2: MNHEY, SVGAGI. Trimming removed 6 bases at V and 0 bases at J, with 11 bases between. For the CDR3, the DNA is TGTGCCAGCAGGAAACAGGGAACTAACTATGGCTACACCTTC. The encoded protein is CASRKQGTNYGYTF.

The V and J genes are TRBV11-2 and TRBJ2-7; 7 nucleotides align to TRBD1. The germline CDR1 and CDR2 sequences are SGHAT and FQNNGV. This CDR3 is 16 amino acids long. The junction had 14 bases not matched to a gene; V was cut back by 5 bases and J by 4 bases. For the CDR3, the DNA is TGTGCCAGCAGCCCGCGAGTAGACAGGGCCGTTTACGAGCAGTACTTC. Translation: CASSPRVDRAVYEQYF.

The CDR3 coding sequence is TGTGCCAGCAGCCGGGGGGGGACCACCTTTTCGGAGCAGTACTTC. Amino acids: CASSRGGTTFSEQYF. J is TRBJ2-7 and V is TRBV9; 8 bases match TRBD2. This CDR3 comprises 15 residues. Germline V gene sequence: CDR1 SGDLS, CDR2 YYNGEE. V shed 4 bases, J shed 7 bases, and the junction held 13 bases outside the gene matches.

This chain links TRBV5-4 with TRBJ1-1; the D gene is possibly TRBD1 (5 bases). The CDR3 consists of 14 residues. Between the trimmed V and J ends, which lost 5 bases and 5 bases, there was a span of 16 bases. The germline V gene encodes CDR1 SGHNT and CDR2 YYREEE (reference sequence). CDR3 region: CASRWAGMGTEAFF. The CDR3 coding sequence is TGTGCCAGCAGATGGGCAGGGATGGGTACTGAAGCTTTCTTT.

V gene TRBV2 combines with J gene TRBJ1-1; 7 bases align to TRBD1. The CDR3 sequence is 14 residues long. Germline CDR1 and CDR2: SNHLY and FYNNEI. Trimming cost V 5 bases and J 5 bases; bases outside gene matches: 8. The chain's CDR3 is CASSPTGLRTEAFF. CDR3 bases: TGTGCCAGCAGTCCGACAGGGCTCAGAACTGAAGCTTTCTTT.

This clone was seen only a few times. The rearrangement joins TRBV7-3 to TRBJ2-5, with unresolved D. Between the trimmed V and J ends, which lost 4 bases and 2 bases, there was a span of 17 bases. This CDR3 has 16 amino acids. Germline CDR1 SGHTA, CDR2 FQGTGA. CDR3 in DNA: TGTGCCAGCAGCTCGACGGACGGATACCTACAAGAGACCCAGTACTTC. It codes for CASSSTDGYLQETQYF.

The sample holds a few counts of this clone. CDR3 bases: TGTGCCAGCAGCTTCAGTAATAATTCACCCCTCCACTTT. Protein sequence: CASSFSNNSPLHF. This sequence joins TRBV7-9 and TRBJ1-6; D unclear. V lost 3 bases and J 5 bases, leaving 5 bases between the germline ends. The CDR3 runs to 13 residues. CDR1 is SEHNR, CDR2 FQNEAQ, per germline (reference sequence).

This clone was picked up a small number of times. V usage is TRBV4-1 and J usage is TRBJ2-3, with 10 nucleotides matching TRBD1. Germline V CDR1 and CDR2: MGHRA, YSYEKL. Trimming at V came to 5 bases and at J to 4 bases, leaving 9 bases not matched to a gene. This CDR3 has 16 amino acids. This CDR3 is CASSVPGQGWPDTQYF. The CDR3 DNA follows: TGCGCCAGCAGCGTCCCGGGACAGGGGTGGCCAGATACGCAGTATTTT.

DNA for the CDR3: TGTGCCAGCATACGCGGACAGGGGGCGAGAATGGAGCAGTTCTTC. It translates to CASIRGQGARMEQFF. The chain couples TRBV11-2 to TRBJ2-1; 11 bases line up with TRBD1. The V gene end was trimmed by 7 bases and the J gene end by 10 bases; junction bases not matched to a gene: 12. The CDR3 sequence is 15 residues long. CDR1 and CDR2 (germline): SGHAT, FQNNGV.

This chain links TRBV7-2 with TRBJ2-5; tentative D call: TRBD2 (6 bases). The V gene lost 2 bases and the J gene lost 1 base, with 8 bases spanning the gap. This CDR3 comprises 14 residues. Germline V gene data show CDR1 as SGHTA and CDR2 as FQGNSA. The CDR3: CASSLRGLQETQYF. CDR3 DNA sequence: TGTGCCAGCAGCTTAAGGGGACTCCAAGAGACCCAGTACTTC. The full variable domain, completed using reference TRBV7-2 and TRBJ2-5, is GAGVSQSPSNKVTEKGKDVELRCDPISGHTALYWYRQSLGQGLEFLIYFQGNSAPDKSGLPSDRFSAERTGGSVSTLTIQRTQQEDSAVYLCASSLRGLQETQYFGPGTRLLVL.

This clone was seen a handful of times. The chain carries TRBV6-1 and TRBJ2-1; TRBD2 might be the D (7 bases). This CDR3 contains 14 residues. V was cut by 3 bases and J by 9 bases, with 15 bases left in between. CDR1 is MNHNS and CDR2 is SASEGT in the germline V gene. The CDR3 region is CASSDEGGRGEQFF. CDR3 sequence (DNA): TGTGCCAGCAGTGATGAGGGGGGGCGAGGTGAGCAGTTCTTC.

The chain links TRBV19 to TRBJ1-1; D unresolved. Germline V gene data show CDR1 as LNHDA and CDR2 as SQIVND (reference sequence). The CDR3 covers 12 residues. The ends were cut back, 6 bases at V and 2 bases at J, with 7 bases in the middle. The CDR3 sequence is CASRFSNTEAFF. CDR3 in DNA: TGTGCCAGTAGATTCAGCAACACTGAAGCTTTCTTT.

V and J are TRBV11-1 and TRBJ2-1; D is unresolved. Germline loops: CDR1 SGHAT, CDR2 FQDESV (reference sequence). The CDR3 runs to 14 residues. V was shortened by 3 bases and J by 6 bases, with 12 bases between the two germline ends. The CDR3 spells CASSLRLTGNEQFF. DNA for the CDR3: TGTGCCAGCAGCTTGCGGCTTACCGGCAATGAGCAGTTCTTC. Combining the CDR3 with reference TRBV11-1 and TRBJ2-1 gives the whole variable domain EAEVAQSPRYKITEKSQAVAFWCDPISGHATLYWYRQILGQGPELLVQFQDESVVDDSQLPKDRFSAERLKGVDSTLKIQPAELGDSAMYLCASSLRLTGNEQFFGPGTRLTVL.